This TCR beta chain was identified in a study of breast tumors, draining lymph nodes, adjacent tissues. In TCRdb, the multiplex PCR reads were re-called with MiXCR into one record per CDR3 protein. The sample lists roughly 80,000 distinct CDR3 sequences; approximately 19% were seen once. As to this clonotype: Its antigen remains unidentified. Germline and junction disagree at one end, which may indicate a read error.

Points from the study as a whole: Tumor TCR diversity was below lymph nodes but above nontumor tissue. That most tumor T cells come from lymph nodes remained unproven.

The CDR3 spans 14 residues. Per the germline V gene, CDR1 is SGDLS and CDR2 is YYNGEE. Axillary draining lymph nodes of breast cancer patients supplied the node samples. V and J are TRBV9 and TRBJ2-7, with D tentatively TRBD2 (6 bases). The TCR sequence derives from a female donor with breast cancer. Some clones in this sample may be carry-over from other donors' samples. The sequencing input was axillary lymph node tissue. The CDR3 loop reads CARSPRLESYEQYF. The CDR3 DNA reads TGTGCCCGCAGCCCCCGACTAGAGTCCTACGAGCAGTACTTC.